What follows are 10 T cell receptor beta chains derived from one specimen sequenced in a study of blood T cell repertoires in COVID-19. Here immunoSEQ multiplex PCR was the method, and the copy in TCRdb shows in-frame clones only, minus some. This sample has more than 95,000 clones, with roughly nine tenths found just once. Sequencing was carried out using peripheral blood. The receptors originated from a human donor in a cohort sampled during active COVID-19.

V and J are TRBV30 and TRBJ1-5; TRBD1 matches at 9 bases. The CDR3 sequence is 13 residues long. Germline CDR1 is GTSNPN and CDR2 is SVGIG (reference sequence). The V gene end was trimmed by 5 bases and the J gene end by 3 bases; junction bases not matched to a gene: 2. CDR3 DNA: TGTGCCTGGGGGACAGGGTACAATCAGCCCCAGCATTTT. Translated: CAWGTGYNQPQHF.

V gene TRBV7-3 combines with J gene TRBJ2-7; TRBD1 matches at 10 bases. Germline assignment: CDR1 SGHTA and CDR2 FQGTGA. CDR3 length equals 15 residues. Unmatched junction bases numbered 3, after V lost 0 bases and J lost 4 bases. The CDR3 is CASSLTRDRGYEQYF. The CDR3 DNA follows: TGTGCCAGCAGCTTAACGAGGGACAGGGGTTACGAGCAGTACTTC.

The chain carries TRBV12-3 or TRBV12-4 and TRBJ1-1, with D unresolved. CDR3 length equals 12 residues. V dropped 3 bases and J dropped 5 bases, with 7 bases sitting between them. The CDR3 region has the DNA TGTGCCAGCAGTTTCCGGGGAACTGAAGCTTTCTTT. This gives the protein CASSFRGTEAFF.

This sequence joins TRBV10-3 and TRBJ2-2; tentative D call: TRBD2 (5 bases). The V end was cut by 6 bases, the J end by 4 bases, with 12 bases between. The CDR3 covers 14 residues. Germline CDR1 reads ENHRY; CDR2 reads SYGVKD. The CDR3 protein is CAISSTRGTGELFF. DNA of the CDR3: TGTGCCATCAGCAGTACTAGAGGCACCGGGGAGCTGTTTTTT.

This chain links TRBV29-1 with TRBJ1-1; no firm D call. With 2 bases removed from V and 7 bases from J, the gap between germline ends came to 8 bases. From germline, CDR1 is SQVTM and CDR2 ANQGSEA. The CDR3 runs to 11 residues. CDR3 loop: CSVEPLREAFF. As DNA, the CDR3 is TGCAGCGTTGAACCCCTCCGTGAAGCTTTCTTT.

DNA for the CDR3: TGTGCCAGCAGCGCAAGCGGGACAGGAGGCCTCAGTACGCAGTATTTT. Translated: CASSASGTGGLSTQYF. The gene calls are TRBV28 and TRBJ2-3; TRBD1 might be the D (8 bases). This CDR3 has 16 residues. Germline V gene data show CDR1 as MDHEN and CDR2 as SYDVKM. Trimming cost V 6 bases and J 8 bases, with 24 bases left between them. The full variable domain, in which reference TRBV28 and TRBJ2-3 provide the parts outside the CDR3, is DVKVTQSSRYLVKRTGEKVFLECVQDMDHENMFWYRQDPGLGLRLIYFSYDVKMKEKGDIPEGYSVSREKKERFSLILESASTNQTSMYLCASSASGTGGLSTQYFGPGTRLTVL.

The chain recombines TRBV6-2 or TRBV6-3 with TRBJ2-6; no reliable D call. This CDR3 spans 16 amino acids. V was shortened by 6 bases and J by 0 bases, with 12 bases between the two germline ends. Germline assignment: CDR1 MNHEY and CDR2 SVGEGT. CDR3 in amino acids: CASSVERASGANVLTF. In DNA, the CDR3 is TGTGCCAGCAGCGTGGAGCGAGCCTCTGGGGCCAACGTCCTGACTTTC.

The chain links TRBV9 to TRBJ2-7; 7 bases are shared with TRBD2. The ends lost 4 bases at V and 9 bases at J; junction bases unmatched: 7. Per the germline V gene, CDR1 is SGDLS and CDR2 is YYNGEE. This CDR3 has 12 residues. CDR3 nucleotides: TGTGCCAGCAGCCGGGGGGACCAAGGGCAGTACTTC. Encoded protein: CASSRGDQGQYF.

This clone was seen a single time. The chain uses TRBV5-1 and TRBJ2-2; a weak D match, TRBD2 (6 bases). From germline, CDR1 is SGHRS and CDR2 YFSETQ. This CDR3 spans 18 amino acids. The germline V and J ends were trimmed by 3 bases and 4 bases, with 22 bases remaining between them. CDR3 sequence: CASSSIIPGGTLTGELFF. The CDR3 coding sequence is TGCGCCAGCAGCTCCATCATTCCTGGGGGGACGCTCACCGGGGAGCTGTTTTTT. The full variable domain, rest sourced from reference TRBV5-1 and TRBJ2-2, is KAGVTQTPRYLIKTRGQQVTLSCSPISGHRSVSWYQQTPGQGLQFLFEYFSETQRNKGNFPGRFSGRQFSNSRSEMNVSTLELGDSALYLCASSSIIPGGTLTGELFFGEGSRLTVL.

The gene calls are TRBV3-1 (or the pseudogene TRBV3-2) and TRBJ2-6; D gene uncertain. Per the germline V gene, CDR1 is LGHDT and CDR2 is YNNKEL (reference sequence). Trimming took 2 bases from V and 0 from J, leaving 8 bases between them. This CDR3 contains 16 residues. In DNA form, the CDR3 reads TGTGCCAGCAGCCAACTCGGAGTCTCTGGGGCCAACGTCCTGACTTTC. Encoded protein: CASSQLGVSGANVLTF.